Presented here are 9 T cell receptor beta chains from one specimen sequenced in a study of blood T cell repertoires in COVID-19. Here immunoSEQ multiplex PCR was the method, and the copy in TCRdb shows in-frame clones only, minus some. The sample records about 66,000 clones, roughly 89% being singletons. Sequenced input: peripheral blood. The receptor set was obtained from a man aged 55 to 70 with acute or convalescent COVID-19.

J is TRBJ1-4 and V is TRBV2, with 9 bases that match TRBD1. Looked up from germline, CDR1 is SNHLY and CDR2 is FYNNEI. V was pared by 4 bases and J by 1 base, with 1 base of the junction left unmatched. CDR3 length equals 15 residues. For the CDR3, the DNA is TGTGCCAGCAGTGCGGACAGGGGAACTAATGAAAAACTGTTTTTT. It specifies CASSADRGTNEKLFF.

This chain connects TRBV5-1 to TRBJ2-5; the match to TRBD1 covers 9 bases. The germline V gene encodes CDR1 SGHRS and CDR2 YFSETQ. CDR3 length equals 14 residues. The ends lost 0 bases at V and 4 bases at J; junction bases unmatched: 1. The CDR3 DNA reads TGCGCCAGCAGCTTGGCGGGACAGGGAGAGACCCAGTACTTC. Translation gives CASSLAGQGETQYF. The full variable domain, in which reference TRBV5-1 and TRBJ2-5 provide the parts outside the CDR3, is KAGVTQTPRYLIKTRGQQVTLSCSPISGHRSVSWYQQTPGQGLQFLFEYFSETQRNKGNFPGRFSGRQFSNSRSEMNVSTLELGDSALYLCASSLAGQGETQYFGPGTRLLVL.

This rearrangement joins TRBV4-1 to TRBJ2-3, with D uncertain. The germline V gene has CDR1 MGHRA and CDR2 YSYEKL. This CDR3 is 12 amino acids long. V lost 4 bases and J lost 8, with 10 bases in between. The CDR3 reads CASSLDGGTQYF. DNA of the CDR3: TGCGCCAGCAGCCTCGACGGCGGTACGCAGTATTTT.

The chain combines TRBV2 with TRBJ1-2; weak D call: TRBD1 (6 bases). The germline V gene encodes CDR1 SNHLY and CDR2 FYNNEI. The CDR3 loop spans 12 amino acids. V lost 5 bases, J lost 4 bases, and 8 bases lay in between. CDR3 bases: TGTGCCAGCAGTTCGGACAGCTATGGCTACACCTTC. This encodes CASSSDSYGYTF.

The chain joins TRBV19 to TRBJ1-1; 11 bases are a match to TRBD1. This CDR3 is 16 amino acids long. After removal of 5 bases from V and 3 bases from J, the junction contained 8 bases not matched to a gene. Germline-derived CDR1 and CDR2 are LNHDA and SQIVND (reference sequence). Here the CDR3 DNA reads TGTGCCAGTAGTGCCAGGACAGGGGGCTGGGACACTGAAGCTTTCTTT. It is translated as CASSARTGGWDTEAFF.

The rearrangement joins TRBV2 to TRBJ1-2; tentatively, D is TRBD1 (5 bases). Germline V gene sequence: CDR1 SNHLY, CDR2 FYNNEI. The V end lost 1 base, the J end lost 3 bases, and 12 bases lay between the germline ends. The CDR3 is made up of 15 amino acids. In DNA form, the CDR3 reads TGTGCCAGCAGTGAAGAAGGCAGGGAAGACTATGGCTACACCTTC. Translating gives CASSEEGREDYGYTF.

Written as DNA, the CDR3 is TGCAGCGTTACCGACAGGGGCGATCAGCCCCAGCATTTT. Encoded protein: CSVTDRGDQPQHF. The chain uses TRBV29-1 and TRBJ1-5, with 8 nucleotides matching TRBD1. Trimming removed 5 bases from V and 5 bases from J; junction bases left unmatched: 5. Germline CDR1 is SQVTM and CDR2 is ANQGSEA. The CDR3 length is 13 residues.

The rearrangement links TRBV5-6 to TRBJ2-7, with 7 bases that match TRBD1. CDR3 length: 14 amino acids. J lost 6 bases, V lost 2 bases, and 8 bases had no gene match. Looked up from germline, CDR1 is SGHDT and CDR2 is YYEEEE. The chain's CDR3 is CASSLPGQHFEQYF. The CDR3 DNA follows: TGTGCCAGCAGCTTACCGGGACAGCATTTCGAGCAGTACTTC.

The chain has TRBV7-9 and TRBJ1-4; 9 positions match TRBD1. The CDR3 extends over 13 amino acids. Per the germline V gene, CDR1 is SEHNR and CDR2 is FQNEAQ (reference sequence). With V trimmed by 6 bases and J by 5 bases, 1 base remained unmatched. CDR3 amino acids: CASRQGANEKLFF. The CDR3, as DNA: TGTGCCAGCAGACAGGGGGCGAATGAAAAACTGTTTTTT.